What follows describes a single T cell receptor beta chain. This clonotype was seen only a few times. The antigen this receptor binds is unknown. No qualities accompany the bases; no much larger clone lies one base away. After removal of 5 bases from V and 4 bases from J, the junction retains 10 bases not matched to a gene. Measured from the cysteine to the phenylalanine, the CDR3 is 15 residues long. Only the CDR3 portion is preserved as DNA: 45 bases, with reading frame beginning at the first base. CDR1 and CDR2 are read off the germline V gene as SGHTA and FQGNSA. TCR cDNA was synthesized by 5'RACE template switching, through which a universal primer site and unique molecular identifiers were introduced. cDNA synthesis was primed from both the TCR alpha and TCR beta constant segments. Library amplification used two PCR steps, and the second PCR step added sample barcodes and sequencing adapters. Libraries were sequenced on Illumina HiSeq 2500 (2x100 bp) or NovaSeq (2x150 bp). The published analysis was carried out like this. MIGEC was used to demultiplex reads and collapse the reads into UMI consensus sequences, and MiXCR was used for V(D)J alignment. Clonotypes responding to the vaccine were identified with edgeR on replicate PBMC samples, with the criteria of FDR below 0.01 and a log2 fold change above 5 up to day 15. Each bulk clonotype was labeled CD4 or CD8 based on which sequenced repertoire, CD4 or CD8, contained the clonotype at higher abundance. TCRdb reanalyzed the raw reads on its own, using fastp at Q25 for trimming and MiXCR for clone calling, and kept in-frame beta chains. Every distinct CDR3 protein forms one entry, paired with its most common genes and DNA. TCRdb, not the authors, supplied the V and J calls. The sample table holds hundreds of thousands of distinct CDR3 sequences, of which 8.7% were seen once. The ten largest clones capture roughly 18% of the sample.

This sample stems from a study of T cells after yellow fever vaccination (dated by TCRdb to between 2019 and 2020). Regarding the research as a whole: The SMART-Seq v4 Ultra Low Input RNA kit was used to prepare libraries from fractions with low cell numbers. Blood samples were taken at several timepoints before and after primary and secondary immunization, and bulk PBMC replicates and cell subsets were isolated. To track T-cell clones before and after primary and booster YFV17D yellow fever vaccination, bulk TCR alpha and beta repertoires were sequenced longitudinally. Two healthy male donors, one aged 18 to 30 and one aged 30 to 40 years, were included in the cohort. Results the study describes overall, beyond this receptor: A small share of clonotypes occurred in both CD4 and CD8 compartments, likely arising from convergent recombination. Because the study included only a couple of donors, the extent to which the findings can be generalized is limited. Most clones expanded after primary vaccination (about 95% of CD4 and 80% to 90% of CD8) were re-detected after the booster, suggesting that broad memory maintenance occurred. Because abundant contaminating clonotypes from the bulk population could be contained in FACS-sorted repertoires, computational filtering was required. Compared with the primary T-cell response, the secondary T-cell response was faster but weaker, reaching its peak on day 5 rather than on day 15.

The treatment or condition tag for this specimen amounts to: live attenuated yellow fever vaccine strain. Two biological replicates of bulk PBMCs were collected at each blood-draw timepoint. PBMCs were isolated from peripheral blood using a standard Ficoll-Paque protocol. TriZol was used to extract RNA from bulk PBMCs, CD4 and CD8 fractions, and dextramer-positive and dextramer-negative fractions. This receptor chain uses TRBV7-2 and TRBJ1-2, and 7 junction bases match TRBD1. The sequence came from a man aged 18 to 30 who received the YFV17D yellow fever vaccine. The sample in question was PBMCs, obtained on the day of the first yellow fever vaccination. The CDR3 has the sequence CASSINRGRGYGYTF. The DNA sequence follows: TGTGCCAGCAGCATCAACAGGGGAAGAGGCTATGGCTACACCTTC.